These T cell receptor beta chains were read from a single sample in a study of blood T cell repertoires in COVID-19. Method: immunoSEQ multiplex PCR; TCRdb's copy keeps in-frame clones and lacks some. The sample includes 650,000 to 800,000 clones, around 90% of them seen just once. The sequenced material came from peripheral blood. The receptors here all came from a woman in her late teens or twenties with acute or convalescent COVID-19. CDR3s include the opening cysteine and the closing phenylalanine or tryptophan. A D gene is named only where the DNA matches it firmly. Clone size is given for some rows only: seen once, a few or many times, or a class if the clone is expanded.

>TRBJ1-2|.|TRBV12-3/TRBV12-4|11|.
CASSWAGEYTF
TGTGCCAGCAGCTGGGCAGGGGAATACACCTTC
>TRBJ2-2|.|TRBV5-4|17|TRBD1
CASSLGPKTGLTGELFF
TGTGCCAGCAGCTTGGGGCCCAAGACAGGGCTGACCGGGGAGCTGTTTTTT
>TRBJ2-3|.|TRBV2|16|.
CASGRDSGGGTDTQYF
TGTGCCAGCGGTAGGGACTCCGGCGGGGGCACAGATACGCAGTATTTT
>TRBJ1-1|.|TRBV1|17|.
CTSSQGIRDRGFTEAFF
TGCACCAGCAGCCAAGGAATCCGGGACAGGGGTTTCACTGAAGCTTTCTTT
>TRBJ1-1|.|TRBV11-2|15|TRBD1
CASIQGWRMNTEAFF
TGTGCCAGCATACAGGGGTGGAGGATGAACACTGAAGCTTTCTTT
>TRBJ2-2|.|TRBV28|17|TRBD1
CASSLLGTGVFTGELFF
TGTGCCAGCAGTTTATTGGGGACAGGGGTTTTCACCGGGGAGCTGTTTTTT
>TRBJ2-7|.|TRBV2|14|.
CASKARGSSYEQYF
TGTGCCAGCAAGGCCCGGGGGTCCTCCTACGAGCAGTACTTC
>TRBJ2-1|.|TRBV27|15|TRBD1
CASGSPGQGYNEQFF
TGTGCCAGCGGATCTCCGGGACAGGGCTACAATGAGCAGTTCTTC
>TRBJ1-2|.|TRBV19|14|TRBD1
CASKPRDRNNGYTF
TGTGCCAGTAAGCCCCGGGACAGGAACAATGGCTACACCTTC
>TRBJ1-4|once|TRBV5-1|15|TRBD1
CASSLSGGQGEKLFF
TGCGCCAGCAGCTTGAGTGGGGGACAGGGTGAAAAACTGTTTTTT
>TRBJ2-3|once|TRBV12-3/TRBV12-4|13|.
CASTRDFSDTQYF
TGTGCCAGCACCCGGGACTTCTCAGATACGCAGTATTTT
>TRBJ1-4|.|TRBV21-1|16|.
CASRTEGTDFNEKLFF
TGTGCCAGCAGGACCGAGGGGACAGATTTTAATGAAAAACTGTTTTTT
>TRBJ1-2|.|TRBV29-1|11|.
CSVSETGGYTF
TGCAGCGTATCCGAAACAGGTGGCTACACCTTC
>TRBJ2-3|.|TRBV9|19|TRBD2
CASSPTGLGWAGGVDTQYF
TGTGCCAGCAGCCCCACAGGTCTTGGATGGGCGGGGGGCGTAGATACGCAGTATTTT
>TRBJ2-5|.|TRBV7-9|15|TRBD1
CASKWGQGYQETQYF
TGTGCCAGCAAGTGGGGACAGGGCTACCAAGAGACCCAGTACTTC
>TRBJ1-5|once|TRBV19|14|.
CASSTAGLGQPQHF
TGTGCCAGTAGTACGGCAGGGTTGGGACAGCCCCAGCATTTT
>TRBJ1-2|.|TRBV29-1|9|.
CSVGLGYTF
TGCAGCGTTGGGCTGGGCTACACCTTC
>TRBJ2-2|.|TRBV3-1/TRBV3-2|16|TRBD1
CASSQADRGVTGELFF
TGTGCCAGCAGCCAAGCCGACAGGGGGGTCACCGGGGAGCTGTTTTTT
>TRBJ1-4|.|TRBV2|15|.
CASSQGRATNEKLFF
TGTGCCAGCAGCCAGGGGCGTGCAACTAATGAAAAACTGTTTTTT
>TRBJ2-7|.|TRBV5-5|14|TRBD1
CASSITGVTYEQYF
TGTGCCAGCAGCATAACAGGGGTTACCTACGAGCAGTACTTC
>TRBJ2-7|.|TRBV7-2|15|.
CASSSIEAGSYEQYF
TGTGCCAGCAGCTCCATCGAGGCGGGCTCCTACGAGCAGTACTTC
>TRBJ1-1|.|TRBV5-5|13|.
CASSLGGGPEAFF
TGTGCCAGCAGCTTGGGAGGGGGTCCTGAAGCTTTCTTT
>TRBJ2-5|.|TRBV11-2|15|TRBD1
CASARTGRVQETQYF
TGTGCCAGCGCCAGGACAGGGCGGGTACAAGAGACCCAGTACTTC
>TRBJ2-3|.|TRBV11-2|11|.
CASSFRDTQYF
TGTGCCAGCAGCTTCCGAGATACGCAGTATTTT
>TRBJ2-1|.|TRBV7-6|17|TRBD2
CASSLFRAGGGRNEQFF
TGTGCCAGCAGCTTATTTAGAGCGGGGGGTGGTCGGAATGAGCAGTTCTTC
>TRBJ1-2|.|TRBV7-9|16|.
CASSFPGGSLNYGYTF
TGTGCCAGCAGTTTCCCCGGGGGTTCATTGAACTATGGCTACACCTTC
>TRBJ2-3|.|TRBV9|14|.
CASSAQGTLDTQYF
TGTGCCAGCAGCGCCCAGGGGACCCTTGATACGCAGTATTTT
>TRBJ1-2|.|TRBV14|15|.
CASSQDPGGLDGYTF
TGTGCCAGCAGCCAAGATCCGGGGGGATTGGATGGCTACACCTTC
>TRBJ2-7|.|TRBV4-3|15|TRBD2
CASSPGLAGPYEQYF
TGCGCCAGCAGCCCAGGACTAGCGGGGCCCTACGAGCAGTACTTC
>TRBJ1-2|.|TRBV15|17|TRBD1
CATSNTRGTASSYGYTF
TGTGCCACCAGCAACACAAGGGGGACAGCGTCCAGCTATGGCTACACCTTC
>TRBJ1-2|.|TRBV30|14|.
CAWTRGAAAHGYTF
TGTGCCTGGACCCGGGGGGCGGCGGCCCATGGCTACACCTTC
>TRBJ1-1|.|TRBV12-3/TRBV12-4|12|.
CASSWRGAEAFF
TGTGCCAGCAGTTGGCGGGGGGCTGAAGCTTTCTTT
>TRBJ2-3|.|TRBV25-1|16|.
CASSDPSTGGWDTQYF
TGTGCCAGCAGTGACCCATCCACGGGGGGCTGGGATACGCAGTATTTT
>TRBJ2-2|.|TRBV11-3|14|.
CASSSDTNTGELFF
TGTGCCAGCAGCTCGGACACGAACACCGGGGAGCTGTTTTTT
>TRBJ1-5|.|TRBV3-1/TRBV3-2|16|.
CASSPSSPQGYQPQHF
TGTGCCAGCAGCCCCTCCAGCCCTCAGGGTTATCAGCCCCAGCATTTT
>TRBJ1-3|.|TRBV13|15|.
CASSLGGGAGNTIYF
TGTGCCAGCAGCCTGGGGGGGGGCGCTGGAAACACCATATATTTT
>TRBJ1-6|once|TRBV4-1|16|.
CASSVARPGGNSPLHF
TGCGCCAGCAGCGTGGCGCGCCCGGGGGGGAATTCACCCCTCCACTTT
>TRBJ2-1|.|TRBV9|15|.
CASSGESSSYNEQFF
TGTGCCAGCAGCGGAGAGTCGAGCTCCTACAATGAGCAGTTCTTC
>TRBJ2-1|.|TRBV30|13|.
CAWGPSGEFEQFF
TGTGCCTGGGGCCCCTCGGGGGAGTTTGAGCAGTTCTTC
>TRBJ2-1|.|TRBV4-1|17|.
CASSHSSPGGYRNEQFF
TGCGCCAGCAGCCATTCTTCGCCGGGGGGCTATCGGAACGAGCAGTTCTTC
>TRBJ2-5|.|TRBV5-1|16|TRBD2
CASSLTSGGAGETQYF
TGCGCCAGCAGCTTGACTAGCGGGGGGGCAGGGGAGACCCAGTACTTC
>TRBJ1-2|.|TRBV24-1|17|TRBD1
CATSDSRDRAVNYGYTF
TGTGCCACCAGTGATTCACGGGACAGGGCAGTTAACTATGGCTACACCTTC
>TRBJ1-2|.|TRBV11-2|14|.
CASRLTATNYGYTF
TGTGCCAGCAGGCTGACAGCAACTAACTATGGCTACACCTTC
>TRBJ1-1|few|TRBV5-6|14|.
CASSFTGRGQEAFF
TGTGCCAGCAGCTTTACAGGGCGGGGGCAAGAAGCTTTCTTT
>TRBJ2-1|.|TRBV3-1/TRBV3-2|16|TRBD2
CASSQGPSGGAGEQFF
TGTGCCAGCAGCCAAGGTCCTAGCGGGGGGGCCGGTGAGCAGTTCTTC
>TRBJ1-4|.|TRBV30|15|TRBD1
CAWSAGQGFNEKLFF
TGTGCCTGGAGTGCTGGACAGGGCTTCAATGAAAAACTGTTTTTT